This T cell receptor (beta chain) was identified during a study of molecular identifiers for immune sequencing clone quantification. Previously published methods and listed TCR primers were used for the bulk TCR libraries. MiXCR, run by TCRdb on the PCR reads, gives a single entry per CDR3 protein. There are tens of thousands of distinct CDR3 sequences in the sample; around 18% occur only once, and approximately 1.5% lies in the top ten. The CDR3 covers 15 residues. The germline CDR1 and CDR2 sequences are SNHLY and FYNNEI. V lost 0 bases and J lost 7, with 15 bases in between. This clonotype was seen a handful of times. Sorting isolated naive CD8 T cells as CD8+CD4-CCR7+CD45RA+ events.

This sequence was found in a human donor in good health. Some libraries in this study had Jurkat cell RNA spiked in. This chain joins TRBV2 and TRBJ1-2, with D possibly matching TRBD1 (6 bases). Sequencing input: naive CD8+ T cells from blood, with Jurkat cell RNA spiked in. Subset here: FACS-sorted CD8+CD4-CCR7+CD45RA+ naive T cells. The CDR3 reads CASSEAPNQGFGYTF. DNA for the CDR3: TGTGCCAGCAGTGAAGCTCCTAATCAGGGGTTTGGCTACACCTTC.